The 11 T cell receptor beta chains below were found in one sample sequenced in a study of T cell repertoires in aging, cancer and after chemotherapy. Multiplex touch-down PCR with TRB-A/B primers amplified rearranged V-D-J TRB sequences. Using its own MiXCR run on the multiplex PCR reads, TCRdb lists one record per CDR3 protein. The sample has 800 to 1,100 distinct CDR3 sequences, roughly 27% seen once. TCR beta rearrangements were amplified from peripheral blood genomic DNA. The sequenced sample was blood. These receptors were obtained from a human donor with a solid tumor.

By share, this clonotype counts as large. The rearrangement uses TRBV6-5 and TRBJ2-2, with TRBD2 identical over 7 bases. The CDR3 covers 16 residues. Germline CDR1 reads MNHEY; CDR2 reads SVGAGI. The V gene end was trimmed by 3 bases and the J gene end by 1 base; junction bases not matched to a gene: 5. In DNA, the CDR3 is TGTGCCAGCAGTTATGATGCGGGAGAGAACACCGGGGAGCTGTTTTTT. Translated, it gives CASSYDAGENTGELFF.

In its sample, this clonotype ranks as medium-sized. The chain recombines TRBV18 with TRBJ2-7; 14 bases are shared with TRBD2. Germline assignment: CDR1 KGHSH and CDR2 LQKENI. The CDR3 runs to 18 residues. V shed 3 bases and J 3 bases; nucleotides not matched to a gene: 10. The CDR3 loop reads CASSPPGLAGAGDYEQYF. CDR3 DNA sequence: TGTGCCAGCTCACCTCCGGGACTAGCGGGAGCAGGAGACTACGAGCAGTACTTC.

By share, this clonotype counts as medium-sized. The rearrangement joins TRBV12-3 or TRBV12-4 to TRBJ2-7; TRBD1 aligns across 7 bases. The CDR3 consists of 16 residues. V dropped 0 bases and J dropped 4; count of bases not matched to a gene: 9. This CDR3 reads CASSLALRIQGYEQYF. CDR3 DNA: TGTGCCAGCAGTTTAGCTCTTCGAATACAGGGGTACGAGCAGTACTTC.

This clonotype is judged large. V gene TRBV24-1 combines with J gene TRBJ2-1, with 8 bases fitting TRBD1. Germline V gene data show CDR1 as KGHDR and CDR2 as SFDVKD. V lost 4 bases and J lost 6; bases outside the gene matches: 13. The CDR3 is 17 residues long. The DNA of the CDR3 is TGTGCCACCAGTGACGAATACCAGGGGGCAAGAGGCAATGAGCAGTTCTTC. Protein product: CATSDEYQGARGNEQFF.

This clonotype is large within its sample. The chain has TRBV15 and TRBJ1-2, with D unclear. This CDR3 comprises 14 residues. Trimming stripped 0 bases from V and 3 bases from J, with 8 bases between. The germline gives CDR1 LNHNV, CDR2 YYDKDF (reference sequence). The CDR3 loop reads CATSRDRSDYGYTF. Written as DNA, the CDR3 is TGTGCCACCAGCAGAGATAGGTCGGACTATGGCTACACCTTC.

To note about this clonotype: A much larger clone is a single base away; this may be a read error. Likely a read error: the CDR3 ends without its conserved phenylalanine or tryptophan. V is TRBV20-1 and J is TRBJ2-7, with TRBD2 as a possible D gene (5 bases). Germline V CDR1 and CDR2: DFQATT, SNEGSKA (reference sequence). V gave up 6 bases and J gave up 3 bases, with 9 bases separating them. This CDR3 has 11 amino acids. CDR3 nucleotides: TGCAGTGCCGGACTGGACTACGAGCAGTACTTA. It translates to CSAGLDYEQYL.

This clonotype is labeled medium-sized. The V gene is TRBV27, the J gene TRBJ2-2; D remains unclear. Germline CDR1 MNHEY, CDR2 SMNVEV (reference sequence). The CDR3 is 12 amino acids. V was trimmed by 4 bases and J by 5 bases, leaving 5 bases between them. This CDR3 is CASSSPTGELFF. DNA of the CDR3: TGTGCCAGCAGTTCCCCTACCGGGGAGCTGTTTTTT.

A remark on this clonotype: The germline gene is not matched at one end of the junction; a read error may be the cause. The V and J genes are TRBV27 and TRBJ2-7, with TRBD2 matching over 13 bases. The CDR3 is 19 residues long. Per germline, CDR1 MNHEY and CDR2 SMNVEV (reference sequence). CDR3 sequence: CVSSSWTSGRSGAAYEQYF. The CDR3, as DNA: TGTGTCAGCAGTTCGTGGACTAGCGGGAGATCTGGGGCTGCCTACGAGCAGTACTTC.

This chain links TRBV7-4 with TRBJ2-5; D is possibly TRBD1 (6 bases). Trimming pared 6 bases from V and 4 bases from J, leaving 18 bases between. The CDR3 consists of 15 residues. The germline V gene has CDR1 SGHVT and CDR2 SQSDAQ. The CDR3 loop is CASSEAGARTETQYF. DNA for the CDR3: TGTGCCAGCAGTGAAGCAGGGGCCCGAACAGAGACCCAGTACTTC. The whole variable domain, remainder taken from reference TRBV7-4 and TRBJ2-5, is GAGVSQSPRYKVAKRGRDVALRCDSISGHVTLYWYRQTLGQGSEVLTYSQSDAQRDKSGRPSGRFSAERPERSVSTLKIQRTEQGDSAVYLCASSEAGARTETQYFGPGTRLLVL.

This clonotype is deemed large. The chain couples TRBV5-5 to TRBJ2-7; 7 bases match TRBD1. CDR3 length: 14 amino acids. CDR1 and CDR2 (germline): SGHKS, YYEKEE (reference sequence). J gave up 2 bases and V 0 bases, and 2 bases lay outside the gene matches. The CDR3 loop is CASSLAQGPYEQYF. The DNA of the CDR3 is TGTGCCAGCAGCTTGGCACAGGGGCCCTACGAGCAGTACTTC.

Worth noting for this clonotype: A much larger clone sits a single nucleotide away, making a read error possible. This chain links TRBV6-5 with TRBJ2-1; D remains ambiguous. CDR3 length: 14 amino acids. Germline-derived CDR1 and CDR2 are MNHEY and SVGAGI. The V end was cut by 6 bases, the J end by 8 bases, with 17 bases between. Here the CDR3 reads CASSPPLGGHEQFF. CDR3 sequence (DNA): TGTGCCAGCAGCCCGCCCCTCGGTGGCCATGAGCAGTTCTTC.